Below are 21 T cell receptor beta chains sequenced from a single sample in a study of shared clonotypes between healthy human individuals. Sequenced by immunoSEQ multiplex PCR; TCRdb stores in-frame clones only, minus some. This repertoire shows hundreds of thousands of clones, more than 95% found once; its top ten account for about 0.057%. Sequencing was done on a sample of naive CD4+ T cells sorted from blood. Subset meaning: CD45RA+ positively selected. The receptors were gathered from a woman younger than 45 in good health.

The CDR3 sequence: CASSDWDTGSYEQYF. In DNA, the CDR3 is TGCGCCAGCAGTGATTGGGACACCGGCTCCTACGAGCAGTACTTC. The chain joins TRBV10-2 to TRBJ2-7; weak D call: TRBD1 (6 bases). The CDR3 is 15 residues long. V was trimmed by 3 bases and J by 0 bases, leaving 12 bases between them. The germline CDR1 and CDR2 sequences are WSHSY and SAAADI.

The chain uses TRBV29-1 and TRBJ1-2; weak D call: TRBD1 (5 bases). The CDR3 loop spans 12 amino acids. Trimming cost V 4 bases and J 8 bases, with 14 bases left between them. Germline CDR1 SQVTM, CDR2 ANQGSEA. CDR3 coding DNA: TGCAGCGTTGGGGCTCAGGGTTTAGGCTACACCTTC. Translation: CSVGAQGLGYTF.

The chain joins TRBV5-1 to TRBJ2-7; possibly TRBD1 for D (7 bases). CDR3 size: 13 residues. Germline CDR1 is SGHRS and CDR2 is YFSETQ. V was shortened by 4 bases and J by 5 bases, with 13 bases between the two germline ends. This CDR3 reads CASSGGTDHEQYF. In DNA, the CDR3 is TGCGCCAGCAGCGGAGGGACAGATCACGAGCAGTACTTC. Full variable domain (remainder filled in from reference TRBV5-1 and TRBJ2-7): KAGVTQTPRYLIKTRGQQVTLSCSPISGHRSVSWYQQTPGQGLQFLFEYFSETQRNKGNFPGRFSGRQFSNSRSEMNVSTLELGDSALYLCASSGGTDHEQYFGPGTRLTVT.

The chain uses TRBV19 and TRBJ2-7, with 8 bases matching TRBD1. Germline lookup yields CDR1 LNHDA and CDR2 SQIVND (reference sequence). CDR3 length equals 14 residues. V shed 5 bases and J 3 bases; nucleotides not matched to a gene: 6. CDR3 DNA sequence: TGTGCCAGTAGTCCCGGGACAGGCCACTACGAGCAGTACTTC. As protein: CASSPGTGHYEQYF.

J is TRBJ2-1 and V is TRBV5-4; D call uncertain. Germline-derived CDR1 and CDR2 are SGHNT and YYREEE (reference sequence). The CDR3 runs to 14 residues. V shed 1 base and J shed 6 bases, with 11 bases lying between them. The CDR3 protein is CASSLWLKSNEQFF. CDR3 in DNA: TGTGCCAGCAGCTTGTGGCTAAAATCCAATGAGCAGTTCTTC.

The chain joins TRBV27 to TRBJ2-1; no firm D call. Trimming left V 6 bases short and J 0 bases short, with 12 bases between. This CDR3 comprises 15 residues. Germline CDR1 and CDR2: MNHEY and SMNVEV (reference sequence). The CDR3 loop reads CASSLPRSSYNEQFF. The CDR3 nucleotides are TGTGCCAGCAGCCTTCCTCGTTCCTCCTACAATGAGCAGTTCTTC.

The rearrangement joins TRBV4-1 to TRBJ2-7, with 11 nucleotides matching TRBD2. The CDR3 runs to 14 residues. The V gene end was trimmed by 4 bases and the J gene end by 5 bases; junction bases not matched to a gene: 4. The V gene's germline CDR1 is MGHRA and CDR2 YSYEKL. CDR3 DNA sequence: TGCGCCAGCAGCCTACTAGCGGGAGTAAACGAGCAGTACTTC. It encodes CASSLLAGVNEQYF.

The J gene is TRBJ2-7, the V gene TRBV7-2, with D unclear. This CDR3 contains 13 residues. Trimming cost V 5 bases and J 3 bases, with 11 bases left between them. Germline CDR1 SGHTA, CDR2 FQGNSA. This CDR3 reads CASSPGPYYEQYF. CDR3 DNA: TGTGCCAGCAGCCCAGGACCGTACTACGAGCAGTACTTC. Full variable domain (rest looked up from reference TRBV7-2 and TRBJ2-7): GAGVSQSPSNKVTEKGKDVELRCDPISGHTALYWYRQSLGQGLEFLIYFQGNSAPDKSGLPSDRFSAERTGGSVSTLTIQRTQQEDSAVYLCASSPGPYYEQYFGPGTRLTVT.

DNA for the CDR3: TGTGCCAGCAGCTCGACTAGCGGGGGATCCTACGAGCAGTACTTC. Translated, it gives CASSSTSGGSYEQYF. The chain uses TRBV7-9 and TRBJ2-7, with 12 bases fitting TRBD2. Germline assignment: CDR1 SEHNR and CDR2 FQNEAQ (reference sequence). The CDR3 has 15 residues. V shed 4 bases, J shed 1 base, and the junction held 2 bases outside the gene matches.

The chain couples TRBV28 to TRBJ1-4; the match to TRBD1 covers 9 bases. Germline V gene sequence: CDR1 MDHEN, CDR2 SYDVKM. This CDR3 comprises 15 residues. With V trimmed by 5 bases and J by 8 bases, 9 bases remained unmatched. The CDR3 protein is CASSTPGQGLEKLFF. CDR3 bases: TGTGCCAGCAGTACACCGGGACAGGGTTTAGAAAAACTGTTTTTT.

The rearrangement joins TRBV19 to TRBJ1-5; D gene uncertain. The CDR3 has 16 residues. From germline, CDR1 is LNHDA and CDR2 SQIVND (reference sequence). The ends were cut back, 3 bases at V and 2 bases at J, with 14 bases in the middle. CDR3 sequence reads: CASSIRSGRGNQPQHF. The CDR3 nucleotides read TGTGCCAGTAGTATCAGGTCAGGACGGGGCAATCAGCCCCAGCATTTT.

This clone was counted once. This rearrangement joins TRBV5-1 to TRBJ2-5; a weak D match, TRBD2 (6 bases). V lost 1 base and J lost 3, with 10 bases in between. Germline V gives CDR1 SGHRS, CDR2 YFSETQ. The CDR3 has 14 amino acids. The CDR3 region has the DNA TGCGCCAGCAGCTTGACCTGGGGGGAAGAGACCCAGTACTTC. Translated, it gives CASSLTWGEETQYF.

This clone appeared a single time. The chain has TRBV23-1 and TRBJ2-5, with D maybe TRBD2 (6 bases). TRBV23-1 belongs to the ORF category, with a function that is uncertain. This CDR3 comprises 16 residues. V was pared by 7 bases and J by 5 bases, with 23 bases between. CDR3: CASNPGGAGGEETQYF. The CDR3 DNA sequence: TGCGCCAGCAACCCAGGTGGAGCAGGCGGGGAGGAGACCCAGTACTTC.

The chain uses TRBV18 and TRBJ2-1, with D hard to call. The CDR3 sequence is 18 residues long. Germline V gene lookup returns CDR1 KGHSH and CDR2 LQKENI. The V end was cut by 3 bases, the J end by 0 bases, with 18 bases between. In DNA form, the CDR3 reads TGTGCCAGCTCACCGTCCTTACGGTCTTCGAGCTCCTACAATGAGCAGTTCTTC. It yields the protein CASSPSLRSSSSYNEQFF.

The J gene is TRBJ1-5, the V gene TRBV6-5; 10 nucleotides line up with TRBD1. Germline-derived CDR1 and CDR2 are MNHEY and SVGAGI. This CDR3 contains 15 residues. V dropped 6 bases and J dropped 3; count of bases not matched to a gene: 5. The CDR3 sequence is CASRSGTGDNQPQHF. The DNA of the CDR3 is TGTGCCAGCAGATCCGGGACAGGGGACAATCAGCCCCAGCATTTT.

The rearrangement joins TRBV15 to TRBJ2-1; 13 bases align to TRBD2. J gave up 7 bases and V 0 bases, and 6 bases lay outside the gene matches. Germline CDR1 LNHNV, CDR2 YYDKDF (reference sequence). This CDR3 has 17 amino acids. As DNA, the CDR3 is TGTGCCACCAGCAGAGATCATGGACTAGCGGGAGTGAATGAGCAGTTCTTC. Translation gives CATSRDHGLAGVNEQFF.

The chain joins TRBV5-4 to TRBJ2-2; D perhaps matches TRBD2 (6 bases). The CDR3 length is 15 residues. Trimming stripped 4 bases from V and 4 bases from J, with 14 bases between. The germline V gene has CDR1 SGHNT and CDR2 YYREEE (reference sequence). The CDR3 nucleotides read TGTGCCAGCAGCCTCCAGTCGGGAGCCACCGGGGAGCTGTTTTTT. This codes for CASSLQSGATGELFF.

The chain has TRBV6-1 and TRBJ1-2; tentative D call: TRBD1 (6 bases). CDR1 MNHNS and CDR2 SASEGT come from the germline V gene. V lost 4 bases to trimming and J lost 7 bases, with 16 bases between them. The CDR3 has 14 amino acids. Here the CDR3 reads CASSATGITGGYTF. For the CDR3, the DNA is TGTGCCAGCAGTGCGACAGGTATTACGGGTGGCTACACCTTC.

The V call is TRBV11-2, the J call TRBJ1-2; 8 bases are a match to TRBD1. Germline loops: CDR1 SGHAT, CDR2 FQNNGV. This CDR3 is built from 13 residues. Trimming removed 4 bases from V and 6 bases from J; junction bases left unmatched: 4. The CDR3 region is CASSSDRVNGYTF. The CDR3 DNA follows: TGTGCCAGCAGCTCGGACAGGGTCAATGGCTACACCTTC.

The chain recombines TRBV6-6 with TRBJ2-3, with 8 bases identical to TRBD2. The CDR3 has 16 residues. With V trimmed by 0 bases and J by 6 bases, 8 bases remained unmatched. The V gene's germline CDR1 is MNHNY and CDR2 SVGAGI (reference sequence). CDR3 sequence reads: CASSYSGTRVSDTQYF. For the CDR3, the DNA is TGTGCCAGCAGTTACTCTGGGACTAGAGTTTCGGATACGCAGTATTTT.

The J gene is TRBJ1-4, the V gene TRBV7-9; D remains ambiguous. Trimming cost V 1 base and J 8 bases, with 11 bases left between them. This CDR3 is 14 amino acids long. The germline CDR1 and CDR2 sequences are SEHNR and FQNEAQ (reference sequence). Here the CDR3 DNA reads TGTGCCAGCAGCTTAGGGACCATCGGGGAAAAACTGTTTTTT. It encodes CASSLGTIGEKLFF.